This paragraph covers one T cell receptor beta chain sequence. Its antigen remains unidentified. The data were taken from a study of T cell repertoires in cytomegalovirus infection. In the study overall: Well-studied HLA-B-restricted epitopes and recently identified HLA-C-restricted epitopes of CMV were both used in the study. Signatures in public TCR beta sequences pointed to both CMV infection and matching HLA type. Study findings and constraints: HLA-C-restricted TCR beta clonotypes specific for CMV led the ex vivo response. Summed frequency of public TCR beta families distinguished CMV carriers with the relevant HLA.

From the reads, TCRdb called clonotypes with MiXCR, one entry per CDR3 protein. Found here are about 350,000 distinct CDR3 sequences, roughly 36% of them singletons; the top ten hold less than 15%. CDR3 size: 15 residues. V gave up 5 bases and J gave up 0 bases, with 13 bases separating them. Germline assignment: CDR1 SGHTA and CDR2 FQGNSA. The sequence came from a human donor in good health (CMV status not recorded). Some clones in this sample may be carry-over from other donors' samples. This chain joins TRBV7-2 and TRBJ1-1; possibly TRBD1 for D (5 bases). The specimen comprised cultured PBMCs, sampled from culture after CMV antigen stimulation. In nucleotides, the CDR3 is TGTGCCAGCAGCCCAGGGTGGGGTCTGAACACTGAAGCTTTCTTT. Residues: CASSPGWGLNTEAFF. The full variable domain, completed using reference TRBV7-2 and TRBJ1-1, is GAGVSQSPSNKVTEKGKDVELRCDPISGHTALYWYRQSLGQGLEFLIYFQGNSAPDKSGLPSDRFSAERTGGSVSTLTIQRTQQEDSAVYLCASSPGWGLNTEAFFGQGTRLTVV.